The rows below give T cell receptor beta chains drawn from one sample of a study of brain metastases from non-small cell lung cancer. Profiled with immunoSEQ multiplex PCR; TCRdb holds only in-frame clones, not every one. The sample includes roughly 4,600 clones, around nine tenths seen only once; the top ten take over 10%. The specimen was tissue from a brain metastasis. Every receptor here comes from a donor aged 40 or older with non-small cell lung cancer. The CDR3 runs from the conserved cysteine through the conserved F or W. A D gene is named only where the DNA matches it firmly. The size field is filled for only some rows; it gives once, few, many or a size class.

clone size | J gene | V gene | D gene | CDR3 protein | CDR3 DNA
. | TRBJ1-1 | TRBV5-1 | TRBD1 | CASSSQGDEAFF | TGCGCCAGCAGCTCACAGGGGGATGAAGCTTTCTTT
. | TRBJ2-3 | TRBV7-3 | TRBD1 | CASSLLGTGADEQYF | TGTGCCAGCAGCCTCCTTGGGACAGGCGCCGATGAGCAGTATTTT
. | TRBJ2-7 | TRBV10-3 | . | CAIQGPYEQYF | TGTGCCATTCAGGGGCCCTACGAGCAGTACTTC
few | TRBJ2-5 | TRBV6-2/TRBV6-3 | . | CATSLRPEETQYF | TGTGCCACCAGCCTCAGGCCGGAAGAGACCCAGTACTTC
. | TRBJ1-1 | TRBV27 | TRBD1 | CASSLDRVTEAFF | TGTGCCAGCAGTTTGGACAGGGTTACTGAAGCTTTCTTT
. | TRBJ2-3 | TRBV4-3 | . | CASSQDRMFTDTQYF | TGCGCCAGCAGCCAAGATCGGATGTTCACAGATACGCAGTATTTT
. | TRBJ2-7 | TRBV27 | . | CASSLFTGQSYEQYF | TGTGCCAGCAGTTTATTCACAGGACAGAGCTACGAGCAGTACTTC
. | TRBJ2-7 | TRBV10-3 | TRBD1 | CAISTDRAEQYF | TGTGCCATCAGTACCGACAGGGCCGAGCAGTACTTC
. | TRBJ2-7 | TRBV18 | TRBD1 | CASSPGQRTNSYEQYF | TGTGCCAGCTCACCGGGACAGAGGACCAACTCCTACGAGCAGTACTTC
. | TRBJ2-4 | TRBV5-4 | . | CASSLQGRIQYF | TGTGCCAGCAGCCTACAGGGTCGGATTCAGTACTTC
once | TRBJ2-7 | TRBV6-1 | . | CASSEGRYEQYF | TGTGCCAGCAGTGAAGGGCGATACGAGCAGTACTTC
. | TRBJ2-7 | TRBV7-6 | TRBD2 | CASSLARGETYEQYF | TGTGCCAGCAGCTTAGCTCGGGGGGAGACCTACGAGCAGTACTTC
. | TRBJ2-5 | TRBV18 | . | CASSAKGREYQETQYF | TGTGCCAGCTCAGCTAAAGGGAGAGAGTACCAAGAGACCCAGTACTTC
. | TRBJ2-2 | TRBV6-4 | . | CASSEEVGNTGELFF | TGTGCCAGCAGTGAAGAGGTGGGGAACACCGGGGAGCTGTTTTTT
. | TRBJ2-1 | TRBV5-6 | TRBD2 | CANRGTSRNNEQFF | TGTGCCAACAGAGGGACTAGTCGAAACAATGAGCAGTTCTTC
. | TRBJ1-1 | TRBV29-1 | . | CSVEDGVRVTEAFF | TGCAGCGTTGAAGACGGCGTCAGGGTTACTGAAGCTTTCTTT